The 9 T cell receptor beta chains below were found in one sample sequenced in a study of blood T cells in healthy people across ages. With a J-beta primer mix and a sample-barcoded 5' primer, a second PCR ran about 7 to 11 cycles. TCRdb analysed the 5' RACE reads with MiXCR anew, one entry per CDR3 protein. The sample yields approximately 1.5 million distinct CDR3 sequences, about 31% seen once. Material for sequencing was blood. The receptors come from a woman aged 25-40 years in good health.

Concerning this clonotype itself: The germline gene is not matched at one end of the junction; a read error may be the cause. This chain connects TRBV29-1 to TRBJ1-2; D not resolved. Germline V gene sequence: CDR1 SQVTM, CDR2 ANQGSEA. The CDR3 sequence is 11 residues long. CDR3 nucleotides: TGCAGCGCTCGTACCCCAAATGGCCACACCTTC. Translating gives CSARTPNGHTF.

There are many counts of this clonotype. CDR3 sequence: CASSRPAGQNQETQYF. The CDR3, as DNA: TGTGCCAGCAGCCGACCCGCCGGACAGAACCAAGAGACCCAGTACTTC. The chain joins TRBV12-3 or TRBV12-4 to TRBJ2-5; maybe TRBD1 (6 bases). The length of the CDR3 is 16 residues. V was trimmed by 6 bases and J by 0 bases, leaving 17 bases between them.

This clonotype was detected once. The chain links TRBV3-1 to TRBJ1-1; D gene unclear. CDR3 length: 13 amino acids. From germline, CDR1 is LGHDT and CDR2 YNNKEL (reference sequence). Between the trimmed V and J ends, which lost 1 base and 5 bases, there was a span of 8 bases. The CDR3 bases are TGTGCCAGCAGCCAAGGTTCGCGGACTGAAGCTTTCTTT. Its translation is CASSQGSRTEAFF.

This clonotype has more than one count but fewer than ten. The chain is built from TRBV4-2 and TRBJ2-7, with a weak D call TRBD1 (5 bases). Germline V gene sequence: CDR1 LGHNA, CDR2 YNFKEQ. This CDR3 is built from 13 residues. Trimming took 5 bases from V and 9 from J, leaving 17 bases between them. The CDR3 reads CASSTTQGSVQYF. DNA for the CDR3: TGTGCCAGCAGCACCACTCAGGGAAGCGTGCAGTACTTC.

The V call is TRBV6-1, the J call TRBJ1-2, with D maybe TRBD1 (6 bases). The CDR3 is 15 amino acids. The V gene's germline CDR1 is MNHNS and CDR2 SASEGT. V was pared by 4 bases and J by 7 bases, with 19 bases between. The CDR3, as DNA: TGTGCCAGCAGTGGGCTCCGGGACAAGGGCTGTGGCTACACCTTC. Translated, it gives CASSGLRDKGCGYTF.

This clonotype has only a few counts. The chain has TRBV10-3 and TRBJ2-7; TRBD1 is a possible D gene (6 bases). V was pared by 10 bases and J by 0 bases, with 16 bases between. Germline loops: CDR1 ENHRY, CDR2 SYGVKD. The CDR3 totals 14 residues. CDR3 coding DNA: TGTGCCACCTCCTCCACAGGGATCTCCTACGAGCAGTACTTC. Amino acids: CATSSTGISYEQYF.

This chain connects TRBV27 to TRBJ2-4; TRBD1 aligns across 7 bases. The germline gives CDR1 MNHEY, CDR2 SMNVEV (reference sequence). The junction had 14 bases not matched to a gene; V was cut back by 5 bases and J by 4 bases. CDR3 length: 17 amino acids. As DNA, the CDR3 is TGTGCCAGCAGTATTAACCAGGGGGATTATGATAAAAACATTCAGTACTTC. It codes for CASSINQGDYDKNIQYF.

This clonotype was seen repeatedly, ten times or more. V gene TRBV9 combines with J gene TRBJ2-7; 8 bases line up with TRBD2. The CDR3 runs to 15 residues. Germline CDR1 SGDLS, CDR2 YYNGEE. Germline trimming cut 2 bases from V and 2 bases from J; bases unmatched to any gene: 6. The CDR3 here is CASSVSSGGPYEQYF. The CDR3 nucleotides are TGTGCCAGCAGCGTTTCGAGCGGGGGACCCTACGAGCAGTACTTC.

The chain recombines TRBV11-2 with TRBJ2-1; 8 bases are shared with TRBD1. The CDR3 extends over 14 amino acids. J was trimmed by 7 bases and V by 2 bases; bases with no gene match: 4. CDR1 and CDR2 from the germline V gene are SGHAT and FQNNGV. CDR3 DNA sequence: TGTGCCAGCAGCTTAATGGACAGGGAGAATGAGCAGTTCTTC. It yields the protein CASSLMDRENEQFF.